Listed below are T cell receptor beta chains from one sample, sequenced in a study of cytomegalovirus exposure and HLA in healthy donors. Repertoires were generated with immunoSEQ multiplex PCR, while TCRdb's copy carries only in-frame clones and drops some. The sample carries 150,000 to 200,000 clones, around 80% recorded once. Sequences were obtained from PBMCs. These receptor sequences come from a man between 18 and 29 years old in good health and CMV-seropositive. CDR3s include the opening cysteine and the closing phenylalanine or tryptophan. A D gene is named only where the DNA matches it firmly. Some rows have no size entry. The others give once, few or many, or a class for an expanded clone.

clone size	V gene	D gene	J gene	CDR3 protein	CDR3 DNA
.	TRBV13	.	TRBJ1-5	CATSGLGENQPQHF	TGTGCCACCTCAGGGTTGGGCGAGAATCAGCCCCAGCATTTT
few	TRBV5-1	TRBD1	TRBJ2-5	CASSLGTGGTQETQYF	TGCGCCAGCAGCTTGGGTACAGGGGGTACTCAAGAGACCCAGTACTTC
.	TRBV19	TRBD1	TRBJ1-4	CASIKGQGTNEKLFF	TGTGCCAGTATTAAGGGACAGGGAACGAATGAAAAACTGTTTTTT
.	TRBV6-5	TRBD2	TRBJ2-7	CASSVHEAGPYEQYF	TGTGCCAGCAGTGTTCATGAAGCGGGGCCATACGAGCAGTACTTC
.	TRBV19	.	TRBJ1-2	CASNYGTRGGYGYTF	TGTGCCAGTAACTACGGCACCCGTGGCGGCTATGGCTACACCTTC
.	TRBV5-1	.	TRBJ2-7	CASSFGGESSYEQYF	TGCGCCAGCAGCTTCGGCGGGGAGTCCTCCTACGAGCAGTACTTC
.	TRBV13	TRBD2	TRBJ2-3	CASSPPGLAGGDTQYF	TGTGCCAGCAGCCCACCGGGACTAGCGGGGGGAGATACGCAGTATTTT
.	TRBV10-3	.	TRBJ1-1	CAISESVMNTEAFF	TGTGCCATCAGTGAGTCTGTCATGAACACTGAAGCTTTCTTT
few	TRBV2	TRBD1	TRBJ2-2	CASSRGSMSGELFF	TGTGCCAGCAGCAGGGGGTCGATGTCCGGGGAGCTGTTTTTT
few	TRBV11-1	.	TRBJ1-1	CASSLNGNTEAFF	TGTGCCAGCAGCTTAAACGGGAACACTGAAGCTTTCTTT
.	TRBV6-5	TRBD2	TRBJ2-3	CASSSTSGVTDTQYF	TGTGCCAGCAGTTCCACTAGCGGGGTCACAGATACGCAGTATTTT
.	TRBV7-8	.	TRBJ1-6	CASSLQSNSPLHF	TGTGCCAGCAGCTTGCAGTCCAATTCACCCCTCCACTTT
.	TRBV4-1	.	TRBJ2-7	CASSHPEVASSNEQYF	TGCGCCAGCAGCCATCCAGAGGTGGCCTCCTCTAACGAGCAGTACTTC
.	TRBV9	TRBD1	TRBJ1-2	CASSIEDRLYGYTF	TGTGCCAGCAGCATCGAGGACAGGCTCTATGGCTACACCTTC
.	TRBV5-1	TRBD1	TRBJ2-7	CASSLMTGGAYEQYF	TGCGCCAGCAGCCTCATGACAGGGGGGGCCTACGAGCAGTACTTC
.	TRBV6-5	TRBD2	TRBJ2-1	CASRRGLAGGVEQFF	TGTGCCAGCAGAAGGGGACTAGCGGGAGGGGTTGAGCAGTTCTTC
.	TRBV15	.	TRBJ2-1	CATSNRWGAGRNYNEQFF	TGTGCCACCAGCAACAGATGGGGGGCCGGGAGGAACTACAATGAGCAGTTCTTC
few	TRBV19	.	TRBJ1-1	CATIPGQMNTEAFF	TGTGCCACCATACCGGGACAAATGAACACTGAAGCTTTCTTT
.	TRBV7-6	TRBD2	TRBJ2-1	CASSLASTGGAAREQFF	TGTGCCAGCAGCTTAGCATCAACCGGGGGGGCCGCAAGGGAGCAGTTCTTC
.	TRBV9	TRBD2	TRBJ2-5	CASSVGLRGDGETQYF	TGTGCCAGCAGCGTAGGTCTTCGGGGGGATGGGGAGACCCAGTACTTC
.	TRBV5-4	TRBD2	TRBJ2-7	CASSLAVSSGPLEQYF	TGTGCCAGCAGCTTGGCCGTGAGTAGCGGGCCCCTCGAGCAGTACTTC
.	TRBV5-6	TRBD1	TRBJ1-4	CASSLNRGQGEKLFF	TGTGCCAGCAGCTTGAACAGGGGGCAAGGTGAAAAACTGTTTTTT
.	TRBV9	.	TRBJ2-5	CASSVAYEETQYF	TGTGCCAGCAGCGTAGCTTATGAGGAGACCCAGTACTTC
.	TRBV5-1	TRBD1	TRBJ2-3	CASSHTQGRSYTSTDTQYF	TGCGCCAGCAGCCACACACAGGGGAGATCCTATACTAGCACAGATACGCAGTATTTT
few	TRBV23-1	.	TRBJ1-5	CASSQTRPGALRQPQHF	TGCGCCAGCAGTCAAACGCGTCCAGGGGCTTTGAGGCAGCCCCAGCATTTT
.	TRBV7-9	.	TRBJ2-7	CASSGGLANGEQYF	TGTGCCAGCAGCGGGGGCCTTGCCAACGGCGAGCAGTACTTC
few	TRBV7-2	TRBD1	TRBJ1-1	CASSSTRNRGGTEAFF	TGTGCCAGCAGCTCGACCCGTAACAGGGGAGGCACTGAAGCTTTCTTT
once	TRBV29-1	.	TRBJ1-3	CSAYSGNTIYF	TGCAGCGCCTACTCTGGAAACACCATATATTTT
.	TRBV30	.	TRBJ1-1	CAWADGGTEAFF	TGTGCCTGGGCTGACGGGGGCACTGAAGCTTTCTTT
.	TRBV11-2	.	TRBJ2-7	CASSPVRRVGDYEQYF	TGTGCCAGCAGCCCGGTTCGCAGGGTTGGCGACTACGAGCAGTACTTC
.	TRBV6-5	TRBD1	TRBJ2-1	CASSPGTGAYNEQFF	TGTGCCAGCAGTCCCGGGACAGGGGCCTACAATGAGCAGTTCTTC
.	TRBV9	.	TRBJ2-5	CASSVGAEKETQYF	TGTGCCAGCAGCGTAGGCGCGGAGAAAGAGACCCAGTACTTC
.	TRBV12-2	.	TRBJ1-5	CASRLVIGVEPQHF	TGTGCAAGTCGCTTAGTCATAGGGGTGGAGCCCCAGCATTTT
.	TRBV5-4	.	TRBJ2-3	CASSLIEGFRGSSTDTQYF	TGTGCCAGCAGCTTGATCGAAGGTTTCAGGGGAAGTTCCACAGATACGCAGTATTTT
once	TRBV7-8	.	TRBJ2-6	CASSLVGSSSGANVLTF	TGTGCCAGCAGCTTAGTGGGCTCCAGCTCTGGGGCCAACGTCCTGACTTTC
few	TRBV30	TRBD2	TRBJ2-1	CAWVEREGYNEQFF	TGTGCCTGGGTGGAGAGGGAGGGCTACAATGAGCAGTTCTTC
once	TRBV7-8	TRBD2	TRBJ2-3	CASSKMGLAGGLGTQYF	TGTGCCAGCAGCAAAATGGGACTAGCGGGAGGGCTAGGTACGCAGTATTTT
.	TRBV7-2	TRBD2	TRBJ2-7	CASSLEWTSSYEQYF	TGTGCCAGCAGCTTAGAGTGGACTAGCTCCTACGAGCAGTACTTC
.	TRBV7-8	TRBD1	TRBJ1-5	CASSLDRGPSQPQHF	TGTGCCAGCAGCTTAGACAGGGGTCCTTCTCAGCCCCAGCATTTT
.	TRBV5-4	TRBD1	TRBJ1-2	CASSRDRGRFGYTF	TGTGCCAGCAGCCGGGACAGGGGGCGGTTTGGCTACACCTTC